The 27 T cell receptor beta chains below come from one sample, sequenced in a study of cytomegalovirus exposure and HLA in healthy donors. The PCR was carried out with 60 Vbeta primers and 13 Jbeta primers. Using immunoSEQ multiplex PCR, the repertoire was profiled, and TCRdb retains in-frame clones only, with some absent. Of about 90,000 clones listed, more than 80% were seen once; the top ten hold about 2.5%. Sequenced: PBMCs. The origin of the receptors is a man in his late teens or twenties in good health and CMV-seronegative.

The V call is TRBV10-3, the J call TRBJ1-5; perhaps TRBD1 as D (6 bases). CDR3 size: 15 residues. The V gene lost 6 bases and the J gene lost 0 bases, with 12 bases spanning the gap. Germline V gene data show CDR1 as ENHRY and CDR2 as SYGVKD. CDR3 DNA sequence: TGTGCCATCAGGGACAGCGACAATAGCAATCAGCCCCAGCATTTT. It specifies CAIRDSDNSNQPQHF.

The chain uses TRBV11-2 and TRBJ2-7, with D maybe TRBD1 (5 bases). Trimming pared 3 bases from V and 5 bases from J, leaving 5 bases between. This CDR3 has 11 amino acids. Germline V gives CDR1 SGHAT, CDR2 FQNNGV. The CDR3 sequence is CASSLDNEQYF. CDR3 in DNA: TGTGCCAGCAGCTTGGACAACGAGCAGTACTTC.

The chain uses TRBV15 and TRBJ2-7; possibly TRBD1 for D (5 bases). The CDR3 extends over 15 amino acids. V lost 0 bases to trimming and J lost 2 bases, with 11 bases between them. Germline CDR1 and CDR2: LNHNV and YYDKDF (reference sequence). CDR3 amino acids: CATSRDGQGTYEQYF. The DNA for the CDR3 is TGTGCCACCAGCAGAGATGGGCAGGGAACCTACGAGCAGTACTTC.

The CDR3 reads CASSIDRSSNQPQHF. CDR3 coding DNA: TGTGCCAGTAGTATAGACAGGTCGAGCAATCAGCCCCAGCATTTT. The chain links TRBV19 to TRBJ1-5, with D uncertain. Germline CDR1 reads LNHDA; CDR2 reads SQIVND (reference sequence). Trimming took off 0 bases at V and 1 base at J, with 7 bases between the two ends. There are 15 residues in the CDR3.

The chain combines TRBV21-1 with TRBJ2-7; the D call TRBD1 from the table was never checked on the DNA. TRBV21-1 is designated a pseudogene. The CDR3 extends over 17 amino acids. The CDR3 is CASSTFLDRGGSYEQYF. CDR3 nucleotide sequence: TGTGCCAGCAGCACCTTTCTGGACAGGGGAGGGAGCTACGAGCAGTACTTC.

The chain carries TRBV28 and TRBJ2-2; TRBD2 aligns across 9 bases. CDR3 size: 16 residues. The germline CDR1 and CDR2 sequences are MDHEN and SYDVKM. The V gene end was trimmed by 6 bases and the J gene end by 0 bases; junction bases not matched to a gene: 5. In nucleotides, the CDR3 is TGTGCCAGCAGACCAGCGGGAGGATCGAACACCGGGGAGCTGTTTTTT. This translates into CASRPAGGSNTGELFF.

This chain joins TRBV19 and TRBJ2-1; 8 bases are shared with TRBD1. Germline V gene data show CDR1 as LNHDA and CDR2 as SQIVND (reference sequence). The length of the CDR3 is 15 residues. The trim removed 3 bases at V and 7 bases at J, leaving 8 bases unmatched. The CDR3 spells CASSIQGAPLNEQFF. The CDR3 coding sequence is TGTGCCAGTAGTATTCAGGGGGCGCCGTTGAATGAGCAGTTCTTC.

The J gene is TRBJ1-6, the V gene TRBV2; D uncertain. V was trimmed by 3 bases and J by 0 bases, leaving 9 bases between them. The CDR3 is 16 amino acids. Per the germline V gene, CDR1 is SNHLY and CDR2 is FYNNEI. The CDR3 DNA reads TGTGCCAGCAGTGAGAGTGGAGGCTCCTATAATTCACCCCTCCACTTT. Its protein product is CASSESGGSYNSPLHF.

The chain is built from TRBV6-1 and TRBJ2-3; D is ambiguous. V dropped 1 base and J dropped 1 base, with 6 bases sitting between them. The CDR3 has 14 residues. Germline V gene data show CDR1 as MNHNS and CDR2 as SASEGT. CDR3 region: CASSEEPRTDTQYF. In nucleotides, the CDR3 is TGTGCCAGCAGTGAAGAGCCCCGCACAGATACGCAGTATTTT.

This clone was found once. The chain couples TRBV23-1 to TRBJ2-7, with TRBD1 matching over 8 bases. TRBV23-1 carries the ORF label, with uncertain function. The CDR3 spans 14 residues. Germline trimming cut 7 bases from V and 9 bases from J; bases unmatched to any gene: 14. CDR3 DNA: TGCGCCAGCACCCGGGACAGGTGCCCCAGGGTGCAGTACTTC. The encoded protein is CASTRDRCPRVQYF.

This chain links TRBV5-1 with TRBJ2-5; TRBD2 matches at 11 bases. Germline CDR1 is SGHRS and CDR2 is YFSETQ. V was pared by 3 bases and J by 11 bases, with 9 bases of the junction left unmatched. The CDR3 spans 14 residues. CDR3 nucleotides: TGCGCCAGCAGCTCCACTAGCGGGAGTTCATCACAGTACTTC. This codes for CASSSTSGSSSQYF.

The chain carries TRBV18 and TRBJ2-7, with 7 bases that match TRBD1. In germline, CDR1 is KGHSH, CDR2 LQKENI. Unmatched junction bases numbered 12, after V lost 6 bases and J lost 1 base. The CDR3 runs to 16 residues. In DNA, the CDR3 is TGTGCCAGCTCCGCAAGGGGACAGCTCGCGTCCTACGAGCAGTACTTC. Its translation: CASSARGQLASYEQYF.

Turning to this clone: This sample also contains other DNA sequences that code for the same CDR3. The chain joins TRBV6-6 to TRBJ1-2, with 8 bases aligning to TRBD1. Per the germline V gene, CDR1 is MNHNY and CDR2 is SVGAGI (reference sequence). J gave up 2 bases and V 6 bases, and 11 bases lay outside the gene matches. This CDR3 is 16 amino acids long. In DNA form, the CDR3 reads TGTGCCAGCAGCCCCAGACAGGGGAGGGACAACTATGGCTACACCTTC. Protein: CASSPRQGRDNYGYTF.

The J gene is TRBJ1-2, the V gene TRBV2, with D maybe TRBD1 (6 bases). V lost 6 bases to trimming and J lost 7 bases, with 24 bases between them. The CDR3 is 16 amino acids. Germline loops: CDR1 SNHLY, CDR2 FYNNEI. The CDR3 DNA is TGTGCCAGCAGGCAACAGGGAGCAGGAGATAGTAGTGGCTACACCTTC. Amino acid sequence: CASRQQGAGDSSGYTF. The full variable domain, in which reference TRBV2 and TRBJ1-2 provide the parts outside the CDR3, is EPEVTQTPSHQVTQMGQEVILRCVPISNHLYFYWYRQILGQKVEFLVSFYNNEISEKSEIFDDQFSVERPDGSNFTLKIRSTKLEDSAMYFCASRQQGAGDSSGYTFGSGTRLTVV.

In this sample, this clone turned up once. V is TRBV9 and J is TRBJ2-1; 14 bases map to TRBD2. Per germline, CDR1 SGDLS and CDR2 YYNGEE. The CDR3 contains 16 residues. V lost 4 bases, J lost 7 bases, and 7 bases stayed unmatched. The CDR3 sequence: CASSFRLAGGPNEQFF. Written as DNA, the CDR3 is TGTGCCAGCAGCTTCAGACTAGCGGGAGGGCCTAATGAGCAGTTCTTC.

The chain combines TRBV28 with TRBJ2-7; 10 nucleotides align to TRBD1. Trimming removed 6 bases from V and 2 bases from J; junction bases left unmatched: 10. Germline loops: CDR1 MDHEN, CDR2 SYDVKM. CDR3 length: 16 amino acids. The CDR3 DNA follows: TGTGCCAGCAGCAAACCGGGACAGGGGATCGCCTACGAGCAGTACTTC. Amino acid sequence: CASSKPGQGIAYEQYF.

The rearrangement uses TRBV7-3 and TRBJ1-2; D is perhaps TRBD1 (5 bases). This CDR3 is 14 amino acids long. Trimming pared 3 bases from V and 7 bases from J, leaving 15 bases between. CDR1 is SGHTA, CDR2 FQGTGA, per germline. The CDR3 here is CASSLEGSGTGYTF. Here the CDR3 DNA reads TGTGCCAGCAGCTTGGAGGGGTCAGGGACTGGCTACACCTTC.

The V and J genes are TRBV30 and TRBJ1-2, with TRBD1 matching 9 bases. The ends lost 1 base at V and 8 bases at J; junction bases unmatched: 11. The CDR3 runs to 15 residues. The V gene's germline CDR1 is GTSNPN and CDR2 SVGIG (reference sequence). CDR3 region: CAWSDDRGAFWGYTF. For the CDR3, the DNA is TGTGCCTGGAGTGATGACAGGGGGGCGTTTTGGGGCTACACCTTC.

This clone was recorded once. The chain has TRBV18 and TRBJ2-1, with TRBD2 matching 13 bases. The V gene's germline CDR1 is KGHSH and CDR2 LQKENI. The CDR3 extends over 19 amino acids. Trimming at V came to 5 bases and at J to 8 bases, leaving 18 bases not matched to a gene. The CDR3 coding sequence is TGTGCCAGCTCATCGACCCCCCGACTAGCGGGAGGTATCTCGTATGAGCAGTTCTTC. Translating gives CASSSTPRLAGGISYEQFF.

The V call is TRBV4-2, the J call TRBJ1-4; D is undetermined. Germline V lookup: CDR1 LGHNA, CDR2 YNFKEQ. Trimming pared 3 bases from V and 7 bases from J, leaving 15 bases between. CDR3 size: 15 residues. As DNA, the CDR3 is TGTGCCAGCAGCCATGGACCGAAAAGCGGTGAAAAACTGTTTTTT. It is translated as CASSHGPKSGEKLFF.

The chain carries TRBV7-2 and TRBJ1-5; D ambiguous. V was clipped by 2 bases and J by 0 bases, with 2 bases between them. The V gene's germline CDR1 is SGHTA and CDR2 FQGNSA. This CDR3 spans 13 amino acids. The CDR3 DNA reads TGTGCCAGCAGCTTACATAGCAATCAGCCCCAGCATTTT. Translation gives CASSLHSNQPQHF. Full variable domain (remainder filled in from reference TRBV7-2 and TRBJ1-5): GAGVSQSPSNKVTEKGKDVELRCDPISGHTALYWYRQSLGQGLEFLIYFQGNSAPDKSGLPSDRFSAERTGGSVSTLTIQRTQQEDSAVYLCASSLHSNQPQHFGDGTRLSIL.

Comment on this clone: Within the sample, other DNA sequences also encode this same CDR3. The chain combines TRBV9 with TRBJ2-3; the match to TRBD2 covers 9 bases. V dropped 0 bases and J dropped 0; count of bases not matched to a gene: 8. Germline CDR1 is SGDLS and CDR2 is YYNGEE. This CDR3 is 18 amino acids long. The CDR3 here is CASSVGLAGTTSTDTQYF. The DNA of the CDR3 is TGTGCCAGCAGCGTAGGTCTAGCGGGGACGACCAGCACAGATACGCAGTATTTT.

The chain has TRBV18 and TRBJ1-1; D may be TRBD1 (6 bases). Deletions cut 4 bases from V and 1 base from J, with 13 bases between. The CDR3 is 15 residues long. CDR1 KGHSH and CDR2 LQKENI come from the germline V gene. For the CDR3, the DNA is TGTGCCAGCTCACACAGGCAGGGGCCGAACACTGAAGCTTTCTTT. Its protein product is CASSHRQGPNTEAFF.

This clone was detected only once. CDR3 protein: CASSSLSGRTSYEQYF. CDR3 DNA sequence: TGTGCCAGCAGCTCCCTTAGCGGGAGGACTTCCTACGAGCAGTACTTC. The V call is TRBV13, the J call TRBJ2-7, with 10 nucleotides matching TRBD2. Germline V gene sequence: CDR1 PRHDT, CDR2 FYEKMQ (reference sequence). The CDR3 has 16 residues. J gave up 1 base and V 4 bases, and 7 bases lay outside the gene matches.

The chain couples TRBV5-5 to TRBJ2-7; TRBD2 might be the D (5 bases). CDR3 length: 13 amino acids. The germline V and J ends were trimmed by 4 bases and 3 bases, with 11 bases remaining between them. The germline CDR1 and CDR2 sequences are SGHKS and YYEKEE (reference sequence). The chain's CDR3 is CASSPGSYYEQYF. The CDR3 nucleotides are TGTGCCAGCAGCCCGGGGTCTTACTACGAGCAGTACTTC. Full variable domain (rest looked up from reference TRBV5-5 and TRBJ2-7): DAGVTQSPTHLIKTRGQQVTLRCSPISGHKSVSWYQQVLGQGPQFIFQYYEKEERGRGNFPDRFSARQFPNYSSELNVNALLLGDSALYLCASSPGSYYEQYFGPGTRLTVT.

To note about this clone: The same CDR3 also results from other DNA sequences found in this sample. This rearrangement joins TRBV6-5 to TRBJ2-2; 8 nucleotides align to TRBD1. CDR3 size: 15 residues. Germline V gene data show CDR1 as MNHEY and CDR2 as SVGAGI. Trimming cost V 5 bases and J 7 bases; bases outside gene matches: 9. CDR3 amino acids: CASSAGQGRDGELFF. In DNA, the CDR3 is TGTGCCAGCAGTGCTGGACAGGGTAGGGACGGGGAGCTGTTTTTT.

The chain uses TRBV28 and TRBJ1-5; possible D gene TRBD1, 5 bases. The CDR3 has 15 residues. The germline gives CDR1 MDHEN, CDR2 SYDVKM. The V end lost 3 bases, the J end lost 2 bases, and 11 bases lay between the germline ends. CDR3 sequence: CASSFGGGGNQPQHF. The CDR3 nucleotides read TGTGCCAGCAGTTTCGGGGGGGGAGGCAATCAGCCCCAGCATTTT.